A single T cell receptor (beta chain) is shown here with its context. The data belong to a study of blood T cell repertoires in COVID-19. Background on the study: PBMCs, B-cell-depleted T cells, or T cells were the source of the cDNA or gDNA that made up the material.

Original processing notes: Amplified reference gene primers provided the basis for estimating nucleated cell counts. Assay used: immunoSEQ multiplex PCR; TCRdb lists only in-frame clones, some missing. V, J and clone size were drawn from that table, and D and trimming were deduced from the DNA. This sample has around 700,000 clones, with approximately 90% found just once. The germline CDR1 and CDR2 sequences are MNHEY and SVGAGI. The CDR3 has 16 amino acids. V lost 4 bases, J lost 4 bases, and 5 bases stayed unmatched. Source material: peripheral blood. This sequence was found in a woman between 18 and 30 years old with acute or convalescent COVID-19. This chain connects TRBV6-5 to TRBJ2-2; the match to TRBD2 covers 11 bases. CDR3 nucleotides: TGTGCCAGCAGTTTCTTAGCGGGGGGGGGCACCGGGGAGCTGTTTTTT. Protein: CASSFLAGGGTGELFF.